Each of the 6 T cell receptor beta chains below was sequenced from the same sample in a study of PD-L1 blockade in urothelial cancer (dated by TCRdb to 2015 to 2018). Library generation was performed with the immunoSEQ multiplex PCR assay. TCRdb carries this immuneACCESS record with in-frame sequences only. Its versions omit some clonotypes, under half of them owing to an unresolved V gene in the studies checked, with the rest unexplained. The sample table lists around 33,000 clones, roughly 87% of them with a count of one. 3.5% to 4% of the sample is in the top ten clones. The sample in question was PBMCs, obtained around atezolizumab (anti-PD-L1) treatment. The receptors shown here come from a man aged 65-85 years with urothelial cancer.

V gene TRBV29-1 combines with J gene TRBJ2-7; a weak D match, TRBD2 (5 bases). V gave up 4 bases and J gave up 1 base, with 11 bases separating them. CDR3 size: 13 residues. Germline CDR1 SQVTM, CDR2 ANQGSEA. The CDR3 protein is CSVVSASSYEQYF. The CDR3 DNA is TGCAGCGTTGTTAGCGCCAGTTCCTACGAGCAGTACTTC.

The V gene is TRBV4-3, the J gene TRBJ2-7, with D possibly matching TRBD2 (6 bases). Trimming shortened V by 3 bases and J by 3 bases, and 9 bases separated the two germline ends. Germline assignment: CDR1 LGHNA and CDR2 YSLEER. The CDR3 loop spans 13 amino acids. The CDR3 protein is CASSQGLLYEQYF. The DNA of the CDR3 is TGCGCCAGCAGCCAGGGACTCCTCTACGAGCAGTACTTC.

This clone was seen only a few times. The chain combines TRBV27 with TRBJ2-1, with D possibly being TRBD2 (5 bases). Germline V gene lookup returns CDR1 MNHEY and CDR2 SMNVEV (reference sequence). The V and J ends lost 7 bases and 7 bases respectively, with 8 bases between them. The CDR3 extends over 11 amino acids. In DNA, the CDR3 is TGTGCCAGCAAGGTAGCGAATGAGCAGTTCTTC. Translating it yields CASKVANEQFF.

The V call is TRBV27, the J call TRBJ1-1; maybe TRBD1 (6 bases). Trimming took off 3 bases at V and 1 base at J, with 18 bases between the two ends. CDR1 MNHEY and CDR2 SMNVEV come from the germline V gene (reference sequence). The CDR3 runs 17 residues. CDR3 region: CASSLLSLGGENTEAFF. The CDR3, as DNA: TGTGCCAGCAGTTTGCTCAGTTTAGGGGGGGAGAACACTGAAGCTTTCTTT.

The rearrangement links TRBV7-2 to TRBJ2-1; possibly TRBD1 for D (5 bases). The CDR3 loop spans 13 amino acids. V lost 1 base and J 6 bases, leaving 7 bases between the germline ends. Germline CDR1 and CDR2: SGHTA and FQGNSA. The CDR3 region is CASSLGRVNEQFF. In nucleotides, the CDR3 is TGTGCCAGCAGCTTAGGCAGGGTCAATGAGCAGTTCTTC.

The V gene is TRBV9, the J gene TRBJ2-7, with D possibly TRBD2 on 6 matching bases. Trimming removed 2 bases at V and 2 bases at J, with 14 bases between. Germline V CDR1 and CDR2: SGDLS, YYNGEE. CDR3 length equals 15 residues. The CDR3 region has the DNA TGTGCCAGCAGCGTTAGCGGAGATCCGACCTACGAGCAGTACTTC. Translating it yields CASSVSGDPTYEQYF. The full variable domain, completed using reference TRBV9 and TRBJ2-7, is DSGVTQTPKHLITATGQRVTLRCSPRSGDLSVYWYQQSLDQGLQFLIQYYNGEERAKGNILERFSAQQFPDLHSELNLSSLELGDSALYFCASSVSGDPTYEQYFGPGTRLTVT.